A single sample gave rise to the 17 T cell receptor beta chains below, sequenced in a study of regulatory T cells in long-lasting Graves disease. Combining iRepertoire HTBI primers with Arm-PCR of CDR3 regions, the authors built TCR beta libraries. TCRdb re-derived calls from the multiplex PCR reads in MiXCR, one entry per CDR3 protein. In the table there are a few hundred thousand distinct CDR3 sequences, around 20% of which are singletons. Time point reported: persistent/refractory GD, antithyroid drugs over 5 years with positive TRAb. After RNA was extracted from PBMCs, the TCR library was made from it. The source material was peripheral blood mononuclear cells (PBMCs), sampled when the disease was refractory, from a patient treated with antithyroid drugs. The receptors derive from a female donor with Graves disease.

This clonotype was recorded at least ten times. CDR3 region: CASSFATGKKRNTEAFF. The CDR3 coding sequence is TGTGCCAGCAGTTTCGCAACAGGGAAGAAGAGGAACACTGAAGCTTTCTTT. The V and J genes are TRBV28 and TRBJ1-1, with D possibly matching TRBD1 (6 bases). This CDR3 has 17 amino acids. Germline values: CDR1 MDHEN, CDR2 SYDVKM. Trimming left V 3 bases short and J 1 base short, with 18 bases between. Supplemented by reference TRBV28 and TRBJ1-1, the full variable domain reads DVKVTQSSRYLVKRTGEKVFLECVQDMDHENMFWYRQDPGLGLRLIYFSYDVKMKEKGDIPEGYSVSREKKERFSLILESASTNQTSMYLCASSFATGKKRNTEAFFGQGTRLTVV.

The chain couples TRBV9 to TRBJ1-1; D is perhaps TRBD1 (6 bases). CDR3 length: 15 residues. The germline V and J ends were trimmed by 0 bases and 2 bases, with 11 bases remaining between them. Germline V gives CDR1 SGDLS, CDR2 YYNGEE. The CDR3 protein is CASSVAPRGNTEAFF. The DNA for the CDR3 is TGTGCCAGCAGCGTAGCTCCCAGGGGAAACACTGAAGCTTTCTTT.

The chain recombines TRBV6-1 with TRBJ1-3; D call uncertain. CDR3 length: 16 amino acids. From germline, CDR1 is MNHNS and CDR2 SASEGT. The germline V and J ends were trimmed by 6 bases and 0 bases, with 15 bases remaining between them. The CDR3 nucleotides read TGTGCCAGCAGGATAGTTGGGGTCTCCTCTGGAAACACCATATATTTT. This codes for CASRIVGVSSGNTIYF.

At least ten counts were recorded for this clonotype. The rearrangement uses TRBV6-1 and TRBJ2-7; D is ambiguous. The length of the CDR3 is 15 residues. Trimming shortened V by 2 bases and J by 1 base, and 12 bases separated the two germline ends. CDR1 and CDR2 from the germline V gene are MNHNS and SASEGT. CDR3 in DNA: TGTGCCAGCAGTGAAAGTGGCGCAGGTTCCTACGAGCAGTACTTC. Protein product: CASSESGAGSYEQYF.

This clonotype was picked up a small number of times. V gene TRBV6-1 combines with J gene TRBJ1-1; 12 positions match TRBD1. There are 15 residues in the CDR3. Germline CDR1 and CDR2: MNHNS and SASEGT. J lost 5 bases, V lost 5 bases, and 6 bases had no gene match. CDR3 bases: TGTGCCAGCAGTAAGGGACAGGGGGCAGGTACTGAAGCTTTCTTT. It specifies CASSKGQGAGTEAFF.

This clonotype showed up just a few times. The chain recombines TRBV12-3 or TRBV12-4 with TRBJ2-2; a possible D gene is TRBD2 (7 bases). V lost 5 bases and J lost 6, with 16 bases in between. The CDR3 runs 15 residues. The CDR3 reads CASSPKGGAPGELFF. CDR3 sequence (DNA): TGTGCCAGCAGTCCCAAGGGGGGGGCGCCCGGGGAGCTGTTTTTT.

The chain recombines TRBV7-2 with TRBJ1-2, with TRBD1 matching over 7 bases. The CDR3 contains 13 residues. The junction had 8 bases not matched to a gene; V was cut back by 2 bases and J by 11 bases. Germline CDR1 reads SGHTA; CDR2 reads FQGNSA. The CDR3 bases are TGTGCCAGCAGCTTACCTATGGGACAGCCGTACACCTTC. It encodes CASSLPMGQPYTF.

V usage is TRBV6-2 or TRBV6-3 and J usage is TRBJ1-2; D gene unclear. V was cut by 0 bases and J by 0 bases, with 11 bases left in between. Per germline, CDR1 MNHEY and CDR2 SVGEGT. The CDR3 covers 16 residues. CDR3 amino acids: CASSYSGPPTNYGYTF. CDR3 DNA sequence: TGTGCCAGCAGTTACTCGGGTCCGCCTACTAACTATGGCTACACCTTC.

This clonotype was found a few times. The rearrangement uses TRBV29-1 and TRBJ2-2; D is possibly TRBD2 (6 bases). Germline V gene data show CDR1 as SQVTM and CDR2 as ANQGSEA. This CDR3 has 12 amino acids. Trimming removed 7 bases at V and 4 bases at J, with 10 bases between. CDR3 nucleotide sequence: TGCAGCGCAAGGGAGGCCACCGGGGAGCTGTTTTTT. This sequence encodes CSAREATGELFF.

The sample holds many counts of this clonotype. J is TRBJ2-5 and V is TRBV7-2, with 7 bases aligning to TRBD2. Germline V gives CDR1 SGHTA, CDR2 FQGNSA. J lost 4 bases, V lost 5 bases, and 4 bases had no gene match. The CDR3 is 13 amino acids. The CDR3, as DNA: TGTGCCAGCAGCATGACTAGCCCAGAGACCCAGTACTTC. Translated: CASSMTSPETQYF.

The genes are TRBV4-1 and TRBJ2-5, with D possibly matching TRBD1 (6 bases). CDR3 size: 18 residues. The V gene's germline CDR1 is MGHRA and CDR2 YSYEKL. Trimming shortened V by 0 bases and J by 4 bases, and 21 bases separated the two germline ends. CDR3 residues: CASSQDLTLVGGGETQYF. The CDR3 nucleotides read TGCGCCAGCAGCCAAGATCTTACCCTAGTAGGGGGTGGAGAGACCCAGTACTTC.

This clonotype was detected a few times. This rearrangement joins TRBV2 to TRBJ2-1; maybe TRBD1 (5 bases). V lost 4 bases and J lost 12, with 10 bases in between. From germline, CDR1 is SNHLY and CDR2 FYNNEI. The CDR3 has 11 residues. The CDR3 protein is CASSVQGSQFF. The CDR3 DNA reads TGTGCCAGCAGTGTCCAGGGTTCGCAGTTCTTC.

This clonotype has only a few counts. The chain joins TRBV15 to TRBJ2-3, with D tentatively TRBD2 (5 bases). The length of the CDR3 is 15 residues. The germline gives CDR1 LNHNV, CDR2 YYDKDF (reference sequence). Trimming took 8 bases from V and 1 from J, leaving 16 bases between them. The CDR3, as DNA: TGTGCCACCTCGCATCGAGGGTTTGGCACAGATACGCAGTATTTT. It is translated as CATSHRGFGTDTQYF. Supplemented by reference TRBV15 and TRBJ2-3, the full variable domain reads DAMVIQNPRYQVTQFGKPVTLSCSQTLNHNVMYWYQQKSSQAPKLLFHYYDKDFNNEADTPDNFQSRRPNTSFCFLDIRSPGLGDTAMYLCATSHRGFGTDTQYFGPGTRLTVL.

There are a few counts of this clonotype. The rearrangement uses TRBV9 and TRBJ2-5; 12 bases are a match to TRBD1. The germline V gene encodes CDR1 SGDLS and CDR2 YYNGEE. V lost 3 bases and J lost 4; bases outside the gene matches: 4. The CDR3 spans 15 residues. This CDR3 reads CASSGGTGGGETQYF. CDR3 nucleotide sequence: TGTGCCAGCAGCGGTGGGACAGGGGGCGGAGAGACCCAGTACTTC.

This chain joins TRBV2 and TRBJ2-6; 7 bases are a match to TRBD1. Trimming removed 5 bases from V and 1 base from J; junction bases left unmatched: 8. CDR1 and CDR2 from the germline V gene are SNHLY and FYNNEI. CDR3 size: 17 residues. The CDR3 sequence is CASSYPKTGSGANVLTF. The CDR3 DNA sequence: TGTGCCAGCAGTTACCCGAAGACAGGGTCTGGGGCCAACGTCCTGACTTTC. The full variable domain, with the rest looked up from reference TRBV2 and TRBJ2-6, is EPEVTQTPSHQVTQMGQEVILRCVPISNHLYFYWYRQILGQKVEFLVSFYNNEISEKSEIFDDQFSVERPDGSNFTLKIRSTKLEDSAMYFCASSYPKTGSGANVLTFGAGSRLTVL.

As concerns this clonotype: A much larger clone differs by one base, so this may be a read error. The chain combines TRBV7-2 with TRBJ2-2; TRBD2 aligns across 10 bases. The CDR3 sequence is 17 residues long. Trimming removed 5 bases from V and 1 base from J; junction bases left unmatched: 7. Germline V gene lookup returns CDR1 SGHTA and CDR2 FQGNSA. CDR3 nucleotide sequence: TGTACCAGCAGCCCTTTAAGGACTAGCGGGAACACCGGGGAGCTGTTTTTT. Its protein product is CTSSPLRTSGNTGELFF.

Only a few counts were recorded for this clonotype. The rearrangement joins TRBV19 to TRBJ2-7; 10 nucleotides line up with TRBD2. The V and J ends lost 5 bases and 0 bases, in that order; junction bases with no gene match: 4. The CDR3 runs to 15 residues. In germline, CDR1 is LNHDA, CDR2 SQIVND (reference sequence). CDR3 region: CASSATSGNSYEQYF. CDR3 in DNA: TGTGCCAGTAGTGCTACTAGCGGGAACTCCTACGAGCAGTACTTC. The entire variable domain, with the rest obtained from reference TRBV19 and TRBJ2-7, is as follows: DGGITQSPKYLFRKEGQNVTLSCEQNLNHDAMYWYRQDPGQGLRLIYYSQIVNDFQKGDIAEGYSVSREKKESFPLTVTSAQKNPTAFYLCASSATSGNSYEQYFGPGTRLTVT.